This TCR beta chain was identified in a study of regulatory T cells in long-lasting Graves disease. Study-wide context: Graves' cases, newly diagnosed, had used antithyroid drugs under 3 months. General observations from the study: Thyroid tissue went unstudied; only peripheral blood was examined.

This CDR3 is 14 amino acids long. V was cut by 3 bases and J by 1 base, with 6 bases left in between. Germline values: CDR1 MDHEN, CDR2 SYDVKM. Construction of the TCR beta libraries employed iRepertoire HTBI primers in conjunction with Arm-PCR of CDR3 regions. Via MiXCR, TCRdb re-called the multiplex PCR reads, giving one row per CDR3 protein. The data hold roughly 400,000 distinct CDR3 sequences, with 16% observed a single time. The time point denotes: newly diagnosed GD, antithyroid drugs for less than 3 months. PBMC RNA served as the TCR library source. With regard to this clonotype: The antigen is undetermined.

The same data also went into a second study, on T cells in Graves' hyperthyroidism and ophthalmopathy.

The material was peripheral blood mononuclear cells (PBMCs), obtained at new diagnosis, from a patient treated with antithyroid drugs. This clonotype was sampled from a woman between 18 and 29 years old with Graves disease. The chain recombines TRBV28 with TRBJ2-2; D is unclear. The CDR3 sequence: CASSFLLNTGELFF. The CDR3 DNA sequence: TGTGCCAGCAGTTTTCTCTTGAACACCGGGGAGCTGTTTTTT.